The 24 T cell receptor beta chains presented below share a single source sample, sequenced in a study of tumor-infiltrating lymphocytes in oesophageal squamous cell carcinoma. TCRdb itself ran the PCR reads through MiXCR, one entry per CDR3 protein. The data show some 15,000 distinct CDR3 sequences, roughly 54% seen once. Sequencing was carried out using esophageal tumor tissue. The receptors were gathered from a female donor with esophageal squamous cell carcinoma.

V and J are TRBV19 and TRBJ2-4; D gene ambiguous. Germline V CDR1 and CDR2: LNHDA, SQIVND (reference sequence). Trimming removed 7 bases from V and 13 bases from J, with 26 bases in between. This CDR3 has 15 amino acids. CDR3 in DNA: TGTGCCAGTACCCTCCGACACCCGGTGGCAAATACGCAGTACTTC. Its protein is CASTLRHPVANTQYF.

This clonotype was observed many times. The rearrangement joins TRBV5-4 to TRBJ2-4, with 8 bases identical to TRBD1. CDR1 is SGHNT and CDR2 is YYREEE in the germline V gene (reference sequence). The CDR3 is 13 residues long. The junction had 10 bases not matched to a gene; V was cut back by 4 bases and J by 13 bases. CDR3 DNA sequence: TGTGCCAGCAGCAGGACAGGGACTGGTGAGCAGTACTTC. Translation gives CASSRTGTGEQYF.

In regard to this clonotype: Likely a read error: the CDR3 ends without its conserved phenylalanine or tryptophan. The chain has TRBV7-2 and TRBJ2-1; 9 positions agree with TRBD1. In germline, CDR1 is SGHTA, CDR2 FQGNSA. The CDR3 loop spans 15 amino acids. V was clipped by 3 bases and J by 1 base; unmatched bases: 1. The CDR3 DNA is TGTGCCAGCAGCTTGGGACAGGGTTCCTACAATGAGCAGTTCTCC. The encoded protein is CASSLGQGSYNEQFS.

By proportion, this clonotype is large. The chain recombines TRBV7-9 with TRBJ1-2, with a weak D call TRBD1 (6 bases). The V gene's germline CDR1 is SEHNR and CDR2 FQNEAQ (reference sequence). V gave up 1 base and J gave up 8 bases, with 14 bases separating them. CDR3 length equals 14 residues. The CDR3 here is CASSLEGVGVGYTF. In DNA, the CDR3 is TGTGCCAGCAGCTTAGAGGGGGTGGGGGTCGGCTACACCTTC.

The sample holds a few counts of this clonotype. This chain links TRBV7-8 with TRBJ1-2; the D gene is possibly TRBD1 (5 bases). Trimming took 0 bases from V and 11 from J, leaving 10 bases between them. CDR1 is SGHVS, CDR2 FQNEAQ, per germline. CDR3 length: 12 amino acids. CDR3 sequence: CASSLAEGQYTF. CDR3 DNA sequence: TGTGCCAGCAGCTTAGCTGAGGGGCAGTACACCTTC.

V and J are TRBV23-1 and TRBJ2-3; 8 nucleotides match TRBD2. The J call is in doubt because the DNA end fits TRBJ2-7 better. TRBV23-1 counts as an open reading frame of uncertain function. This CDR3 comprises 17 residues. DNA for the CDR3: TGCGCCAGCAGTCACCCGCGGACTAGCCGTAACTACAATGAGCAGTACTTC. This encodes CASSHPRTSRNYNEQYF.

This clonotype was detected many times. The gene calls are TRBV4-1 and TRBJ1-4, with TRBD1 matching over 10 bases. Trimming removed 1 base from V and 2 bases from J; junction bases left unmatched: 4. The CDR3 has 17 residues. CDR1 and CDR2 from the germline V gene are MGHRA and YSYEKL. The CDR3 spells CASSQGQGAVTNEKLFF. CDR3 sequence (DNA): TGCGCCAGCAGCCAAGGACAGGGGGCGGTCACTAATGAAAAACTGTTTTTT.

The chain joins TRBV7-4 to TRBJ1-1; possibly TRBD1 for D (6 bases). This CDR3 is built from 15 residues. Germline V gene lookup returns CDR1 SGHVT and CDR2 SQSDAQ. The ends were cut back, 5 bases at V and 0 bases at J, with 13 bases in the middle. This chain's CDR3 is CASSPPRGVNTEAFF. The CDR3 coding sequence is TGTGCCAGCAGCCCCCCAAGGGGGGTGAACACTGAAGCTTTCTTT.

This clonotype was counted ten times or more. A single base separates this from a much larger clone, so it may be a read error. The chain has TRBV28 and TRBJ2-7, with 10 bases identical to TRBD2. Germline values: CDR1 MDHEN, CDR2 SYDVKM. The length of the CDR3 is 19 residues. V shed 5 bases and J 7 bases; nucleotides not matched to a gene: 23. CDR3 sequence (DNA): TGTGCCAGCAGTCTAGGACTAGCGGAAATCAAAAACCTTGGGGTTGAGCAGTACTTC. This sequence encodes CASSLGLAEIKNLGVEQYF.

This clonotype was observed at least ten times. The rearrangement links TRBV28 to TRBJ2-3; 9 positions agree with TRBD2. V shed 2 bases and J 2 bases; nucleotides not matched to a gene: 5. Per the germline V gene, CDR1 is MDHEN and CDR2 is SYDVKM. The CDR3 runs 16 residues. The CDR3 region is CASSLAGGPSTDTQYF. In DNA form, the CDR3 reads TGTGCCAGCAGTTTAGCGGGAGGGCCATCCACAGATACGCAGTATTTT.

The rearrangement joins TRBV7-3 to TRBJ1-1; D not certain. The germline CDR1 and CDR2 sequences are SGHTA and FQGTGA. The CDR3 covers 14 residues. V lost 3 bases, J lost 3 bases, and 11 bases lay in between. CDR3 in DNA: TGTGCCAGCAGCTTCCTGACTTTGGACACTGAAGCTTTCTTT. Its translation is CASSFLTLDTEAFF.

The V call is TRBV7-6, the J call TRBJ2-5; TRBD1 matches 8 bases. With 4 bases clipped from V and 4 bases from J, the junction kept 5 bases outside the gene matches. Germline assignment: CDR1 SGHVS and CDR2 FNYEAQ. The CDR3 consists of 14 residues. This chain's CDR3 is CASSSGQGGETQYF. The CDR3 nucleotides read TGTGCCAGCAGCTCTGGACAGGGCGGAGAGACCCAGTACTTC. The entire variable domain, with the rest obtained from reference TRBV7-6 and TRBJ2-5, is as follows: GAGVSQSPRYKVTKRGQDVALRCDPISGHVSLYWYRQALGQGPEFLTYFNYEAQQDKSGLPNDRFSAERPEGSISTLTIQRTEQRDSAMYRCASSSGQGGETQYFGPGTRLLVL.

This sequence joins TRBV20-1 and TRBJ1-2; possible D gene TRBD1, 5 bases. The CDR3 covers 12 residues. Germline loops: CDR1 DFQATT, CDR2 SNEGSKA (reference sequence). V dropped 2 bases and J dropped 8 bases, with 12 bases sitting between them. This chain's CDR3 is CSARYGRGGYTF. The CDR3 nucleotides read TGCAGTGCTAGATACGGTCGGGGGGGCTACACCTTC.

This clonotype is medium-sized. The rearrangement uses TRBV7-2 and TRBJ2-7, with a weak D call TRBD1 (6 bases). Germline-derived CDR1 and CDR2 are SGHTA and FQGNSA. V lost 0 bases, J lost 2 bases, and 14 bases lay in between. The CDR3 extends over 16 amino acids. CDR3 protein: CASSLAAGTNAYEQYF. The CDR3 coding sequence is TGTGCCAGCAGCTTAGCCGCCGGGACAAATGCCTACGAGCAGTACTTC.

This sequence joins TRBV7-9 and TRBJ2-5; TRBD2 agrees at 15 bases. The DNA matches TRBJ2-1 better at its end, which makes the J call doubtful. This CDR3 contains 18 residues. CDR1 is SEHNR, CDR2 FQNEAQ, per germline (reference sequence). The CDR3, as DNA: TGTGCCAGCAGCGCATGGACTAGCGGGGGGGATTGGTGGAATGAGCAGTTCTTC. Its protein is CASSAWTSGGDWWNEQFF.

This clonotype was seen ten or more times. The rearrangement links TRBV5-4 to TRBJ2-1; maybe TRBD2 (5 bases). Judging by the DNA end, TRBJ2-5 fits better; the J call may be wrong. Looked up from germline, CDR1 is SGHNT and CDR2 is YYREEE (reference sequence). The CDR3 covers 15 residues. The DNA for the CDR3 is TGTGCCAGCAGCTTGGATGTGGGAGTGTCAGAGACCCAGTACTTC. Its translation: CASSLDVGVSETQYF.

J is TRBJ2-1 and V is TRBV7-6, with 7 bases lining up with TRBD1. Judging by the DNA end, TRBJ2-7 fits better; the J call may be wrong. The CDR3 runs to 15 residues. Germline V gives CDR1 SGHVS, CDR2 FNYEAQ. Here the CDR3 DNA reads TGTGCCAGCAGCTTAGCGCCAGGGGGTATCTACGAGCAGTACTTC. Translating it yields CASSLAPGGIYEQYF.

A single count supports this clonotype. This chain links TRBV7-2 with TRBJ2-3; D possibly corresponds to TRBD1 (6 bases). The DNA end is more similar to TRBJ2-5, so the J call may be wrong. The CDR3 has 15 residues. In germline, CDR1 is SGHTA, CDR2 FQGNSA. The CDR3 coding sequence is TGTGCCAGCAGCCCAGACCAGGGGCAGGGGCAGACCCAGTACTTC. The encoded protein is CASSPDQGQGQTQYF.

This clonotype was recorded a few times. This chain links TRBV6-6 with TRBJ1-2, with 9 bases lining up with TRBD1. Germline lookup yields CDR1 MNHNY and CDR2 SVGAGI (reference sequence). Trimming removed 4 bases from V and 9 bases from J; junction bases left unmatched: 6. This CDR3 region has 13 residues. CDR3 sequence (DNA): TGTGCCAGCAGTTCCGACAGGGGGAGACGCTACACCTTC. As protein: CASSSDRGRRYTF.

The chain carries TRBV7-2 and TRBJ1-2; 8 positions match TRBD1. There are 13 residues in the CDR3. Germline loops: CDR1 SGHTA, CDR2 FQGNSA. V lost 3 bases to trimming and J lost 6 bases; unmatched junction nucleotides: 3. This CDR3 reads CASSFGRGHGYTF. The CDR3 nucleotides read TGTGCCAGCAGCTTCGGCAGGGGGCATGGCTACACCTTC.

In this sample, this clonotype turned up a few times. V usage is TRBV7-8 and J usage is TRBJ1-5; a weak D match, TRBD1 (5 bases). Trimming cost V 1 base and J 0 bases, with 10 bases left between them. CDR1 and CDR2 from the germline V gene are SGHVS and FQNEAQ. This CDR3 contains 16 residues. The CDR3 nucleotides read TGTGCCAGCAGCTTAGAAGGACACTATAGCAATCAGCCCCAGCATTTT. This gives the protein CASSLEGHYSNQPQHF.

This clonotype has a handful of counts. V gene TRBV7-9 combines with J gene TRBJ2-1, with 11 nucleotides matching TRBD2. The junction had 8 bases not matched to a gene; V was cut back by 4 bases and J by 9 bases. From germline, CDR1 is SEHNR and CDR2 FQNEAQ (reference sequence). This CDR3 is built from 15 residues. The CDR3: CASSSTSGVLGEQFF. The CDR3 coding sequence is TGTGCCAGCAGCTCGACTAGCGGGGTATTGGGTGAGCAGTTCTTC.

This clonotype has only one observation. The chain recombines TRBV7-3 with TRBJ1-4; possible D gene TRBD1, 6 bases. Germline V CDR1 and CDR2: SGHTA, FQGTGA. This CDR3 spans 19 amino acids. Between the trimmed V and J ends, which lost 2 bases and 4 bases, there was a span of 23 bases. CDR3 bases: TGTGCCAGCAGCTTATCTAGGGGGGGCCCGGTTGCCCTTAATGAAAAACTGTTTTTT. It codes for CASSLSRGGPVALNEKLFF.

About this clonotype itself: One end of the junction varies from germline; a read error may be responsible. V usage is TRBV7-7 and J usage is TRBJ2-5; the D gene is possibly TRBD2 (6 bases). CDR3 size: 15 residues. CDR1 and CDR2 from the germline V gene are SSHAT and FNYEAQ (reference sequence). In DNA form, the CDR3 reads TGTGCTAGCGCCCCGGTCCTAGCGAACACCGGGGAGCTGTATTTT. Its translation: CASAPVLANTGELYF.